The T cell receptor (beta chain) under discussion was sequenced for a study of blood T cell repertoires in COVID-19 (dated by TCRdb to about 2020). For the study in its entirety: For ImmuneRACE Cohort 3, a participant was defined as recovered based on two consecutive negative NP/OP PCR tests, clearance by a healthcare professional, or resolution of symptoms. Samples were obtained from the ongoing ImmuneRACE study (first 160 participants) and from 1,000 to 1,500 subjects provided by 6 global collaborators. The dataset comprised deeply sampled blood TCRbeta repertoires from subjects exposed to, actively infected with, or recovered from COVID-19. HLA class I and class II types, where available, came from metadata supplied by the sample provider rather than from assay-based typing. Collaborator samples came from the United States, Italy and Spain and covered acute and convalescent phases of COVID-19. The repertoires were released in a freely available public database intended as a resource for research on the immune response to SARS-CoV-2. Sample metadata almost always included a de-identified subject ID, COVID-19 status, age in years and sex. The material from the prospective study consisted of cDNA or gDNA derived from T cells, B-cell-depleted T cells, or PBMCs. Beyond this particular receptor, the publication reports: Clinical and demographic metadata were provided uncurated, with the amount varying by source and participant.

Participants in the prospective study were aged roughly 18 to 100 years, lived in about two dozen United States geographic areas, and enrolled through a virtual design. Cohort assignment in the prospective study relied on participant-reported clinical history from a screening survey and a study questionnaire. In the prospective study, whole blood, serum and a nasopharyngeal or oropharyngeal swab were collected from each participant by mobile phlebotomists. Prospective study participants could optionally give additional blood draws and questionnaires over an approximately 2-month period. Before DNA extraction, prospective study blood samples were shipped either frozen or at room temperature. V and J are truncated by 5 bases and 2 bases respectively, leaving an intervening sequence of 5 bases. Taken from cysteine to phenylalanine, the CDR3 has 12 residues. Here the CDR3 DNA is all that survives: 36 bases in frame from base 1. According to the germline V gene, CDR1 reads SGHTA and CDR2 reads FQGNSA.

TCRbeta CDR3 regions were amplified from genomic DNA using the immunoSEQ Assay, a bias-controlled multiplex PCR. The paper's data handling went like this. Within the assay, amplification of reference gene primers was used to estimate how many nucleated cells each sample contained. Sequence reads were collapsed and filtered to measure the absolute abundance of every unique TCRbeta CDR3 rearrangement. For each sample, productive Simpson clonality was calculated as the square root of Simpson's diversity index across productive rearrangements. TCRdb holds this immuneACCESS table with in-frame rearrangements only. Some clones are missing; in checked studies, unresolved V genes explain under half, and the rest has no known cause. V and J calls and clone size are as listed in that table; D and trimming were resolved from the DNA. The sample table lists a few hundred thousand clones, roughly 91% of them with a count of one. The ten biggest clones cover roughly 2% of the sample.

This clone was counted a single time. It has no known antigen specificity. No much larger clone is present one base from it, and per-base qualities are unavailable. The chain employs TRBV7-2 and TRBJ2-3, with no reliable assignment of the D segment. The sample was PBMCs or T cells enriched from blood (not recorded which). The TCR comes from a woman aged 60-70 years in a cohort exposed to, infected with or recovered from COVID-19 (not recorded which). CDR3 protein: CASSAYTDTQYF. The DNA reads TGTGCCAGCAGCGCCTACACAGATACGCAGTATTTT.